This passage covers 32 T cell receptor beta chains from one sample sequenced in a study of cytomegalovirus exposure and HLA in healthy donors (TCRdb year 2017). Library prep was done by the immunoSEQ multiplex PCR assay. For the multiplex PCR, a mixture combining 60 forward primers for TCR Vbeta segments and 13 reverse primers for TCR Jbeta segments was used. In TCRdb, the immuneACCESS table is reduced to in-frame sequences with V and J assigned. These tables do not hold every clone; where another copy was compared, an unresolved V gene accounts for under half, and the others remain unexplained. This sample has 100,000 to 150,000 clones in its table, and roughly four fifths of those were observed once. The ten largest clones capture around 2% of the sample. The specimen sequenced was PBMCs. The receptors shown here come from a man aged 35-49 years in good health and CMV-seronegative.

This rearrangement joins TRBV5-1 to TRBJ1-2; TRBD1 is a possible D gene (5 bases). Germline values: CDR1 SGHRS, CDR2 YFSETQ. V was cut by 0 bases and J by 3 bases, with 12 bases left in between. The CDR3 covers 15 residues. For the CDR3, the DNA is TGCGCCAGCAGCTTGGACCCAGGGAGGGACTATGGCTACACCTTC. Its protein is CASSLDPGRDYGYTF. Supplemented by reference TRBV5-1 and TRBJ1-2, the full variable domain reads KAGVTQTPRYLIKTRGQQVTLSCSPISGHRSVSWYQQTPGQGLQFLFEYFSETQRNKGNFPGRFSGRQFSNSRSEMNVSTLELGDSALYLCASSLDPGRDYGYTFGSGTRLTVV.

The genes are TRBV30 and TRBJ1-1; D gene uncertain. V was trimmed by 4 bases and J by 6 bases, leaving 9 bases between them. The CDR3 extends over 11 amino acids. The germline CDR1 and CDR2 sequences are GTSNPN and SVGIG (reference sequence). Here the CDR3 DNA reads TGTGCCTGGAATGTGGGCGCTGAAGCTTTCTTT. Translated: CAWNVGAEAFF.

The chain recombines TRBV18 with TRBJ1-4; D not resolved. V gave up 3 bases and J gave up 10 bases, with 18 bases separating them. The CDR3 is 15 residues long. The germline V gene has CDR1 KGHSH and CDR2 LQKENI. The CDR3 DNA follows: TGTGCCAGCTCACCGGATGGGGTAATCGAGGGAAAACTGTTTTTT. It translates to CASSPDGVIEGKLFF.

This rearrangement joins TRBV19 to TRBJ2-7; no firm D call. Germline-derived CDR1 and CDR2 are LNHDA and SQIVND (reference sequence). The CDR3 has 13 residues. The germline V and J ends were trimmed by 5 bases and 2 bases, with 10 bases remaining between them. The CDR3 DNA reads TGTGCCAGTAGTTCACAGCCCACCTACGAGCAGTACTTC. This translates into CASSSQPTYEQYF.

This clone appeared once. The chain carries TRBV11-2 and TRBJ1-5; 9 bases align to TRBD1. Germline assignment: CDR1 SGHAT and CDR2 FQNNGV. The CDR3 extends over 19 amino acids. J lost 5 bases, V lost 2 bases, and 16 bases had no gene match. DNA of the CDR3: TGTGCCAGCAGCTTATCGGGCGCAACCGGGACAGGGAGGCATCAGCCCCAGCATTTT. Translating it yields CASSLSGATGTGRHQPQHF.

The chain carries TRBV5-1 and TRBJ2-3; D gene unclear. V lost 0 bases to trimming and J lost 2 bases, with 10 bases between them. CDR1 is SGHRS, CDR2 YFSETQ, per germline. This CDR3 has 15 residues. DNA for the CDR3: TGCGCCAGCAGCTTGGTGGTACAAAACACAGATACGCAGTATTTT. Its protein is CASSLVVQNTDTQYF.

J is TRBJ2-1 and V is TRBV28, with 7 bases that match TRBD2. This CDR3 has 15 amino acids. CDR1 MDHEN and CDR2 SYDVKM come from the germline V gene. The V and J ends lost 5 bases and 3 bases, in that order; junction bases with no gene match: 7. The DNA of the CDR3 is TGTGCCAGCAGTCCTACTAGCGAAGTCTACAATGAGCAGTTCTTC. The encoded protein is CASSPTSEVYNEQFF.

This clone was observed once. V usage is TRBV29-1 and J usage is TRBJ2-7, with TRBD1 matching 11 bases. Germline CDR1 and CDR2: SQVTM and ANQGSEA. CDR3 size: 14 residues. The junction had 6 bases not matched to a gene; V was cut back by 4 bases and J by 4 bases. CDR3 in amino acids: CSVVFGTGGYEQYF. The CDR3 bases are TGCAGCGTTGTGTTCGGGACAGGGGGTTACGAGCAGTACTTC.

The rearrangement joins TRBV30 to TRBJ1-6; no clear D. V was pared by 3 bases and J by 0 bases, with 9 bases between. CDR3 length: 15 residues. Germline V lookup: CDR1 GTSNPN, CDR2 SVGIG (reference sequence). This chain's CDR3 is CAWRTDTSYNSPLHF. The CDR3, as DNA: TGTGCCTGGAGGACCGACACCTCCTATAATTCACCCCTCCACTTT.

The chain uses TRBV5-1 and TRBJ2-2; 9 nucleotides align to TRBD1. The V and J ends lost 1 base and 4 bases, in that order; junction bases with no gene match: 2. The germline CDR1 and CDR2 sequences are SGHRS and YFSETQ. The CDR3 consists of 15 residues. The CDR3 protein is CASSLTGGITGELFF. CDR3 nucleotide sequence: TGCGCCAGCAGCTTGACAGGGGGCATCACCGGGGAGCTGTTTTTT.

The J gene is TRBJ1-2, the V gene TRBV5-4; 7 bases are shared with TRBD1. Germline-derived CDR1 and CDR2 are SGHNT and YYREEE (reference sequence). The V segment lost 0 bases and the J segment 0 bases; nucleotides outside the gene matches: 5. The CDR3 totals 16 residues. This CDR3 is CASSLALGQANYGYTF. The CDR3 DNA sequence: TGTGCCAGCAGCTTGGCCCTTGGACAGGCTAACTATGGCTACACCTTC.

V gene TRBV5-1 combines with J gene TRBJ2-5; the D gene is possibly TRBD2 (6 bases). Germline CDR1 is SGHRS and CDR2 is YFSETQ. CDR3 length: 13 amino acids. The V end was cut by 4 bases, the J end by 5 bases, with 12 bases between. CDR3 in DNA: TGCGCCAGCAGCGGGGGACTTTTGGAGACCCAGTACTTC. Protein product: CASSGGLLETQYF.

This chain uses TRBV30 with TRBJ2-2; D is perhaps TRBD2 (6 bases). This CDR3 has 14 residues. V shed 4 bases and J shed 3 bases, with 12 bases lying between them. Germline values: CDR1 GTSNPN, CDR2 SVGIG (reference sequence). CDR3 protein: CAWKGLRHTGELFF. CDR3 coding DNA: TGTGCCTGGAAGGGACTGCGCCACACCGGGGAGCTGTTTTTT. The whole variable domain, filled in from reference TRBV30 and TRBJ2-2, reads SQTIHQWPATLVQPVGSPLSLECTVEGTSNPNLYWYRQAAGRGLQLLFYSVGIGQISSEVPQNLSASRPQDRQFILSSKKLLLSDSGFYLCAWKGLRHTGELFFGEGSRLTVL.

This chain connects TRBV7-2 to TRBJ2-7, with D maybe TRBD1 (5 bases). Looked up from germline, CDR1 is SGHTA and CDR2 is FQGNSA. This CDR3 comprises 15 residues. V lost 4 bases to trimming and J lost 3 bases, with 16 bases between them. The CDR3 nucleotides read TGTGCCAGCAGCTCCCTCTGGCAGGGTAACTACGAGCAGTACTTC. This sequence encodes CASSSLWQGNYEQYF.

The count of this clone is one. This chain links TRBV28 with TRBJ1-5, with a possible D match to TRBD1 (6 bases). CDR3 length equals 14 residues. V was trimmed by 5 bases and J by 6 bases, leaving 14 bases between them. CDR1 MDHEN and CDR2 SYDVKM come from the germline V gene. The CDR3, as DNA: TGTGCCAGCAGTAACAGGGTGTCGGGTCAGCCCCAGCATTTT. Protein: CASSNRVSGQPQHF.

The chain recombines TRBV27 with TRBJ2-2, with D perhaps TRBD2 (6 bases). Germline-derived CDR1 and CDR2 are MNHEY and SMNVEV (reference sequence). The CDR3 is made up of 18 amino acids. V lost 5 bases and J 0 bases, leaving 19 bases between the germline ends. In DNA form, the CDR3 reads TGTGCCAGCAGTCCCAGGACTACCGCCCAAGCGAACACCGGGGAGCTGTTTTTT. Amino acid sequence: CASSPRTTAQANTGELFF.

The chain is built from TRBV29-1 and TRBJ2-5; D not resolved. Trimming removed 3 bases at V and 5 bases at J, with 13 bases between. The CDR3 covers 13 residues. Germline CDR1 reads SQVTM; CDR2 reads ANQGSEA. The CDR3 is CSVETQPYETQYF. The CDR3 DNA is TGCAGCGTTGAGACTCAACCATACGAGACCCAGTACTTC.

The CDR3 protein is CASSLGRAGANVLTF. As DNA, the CDR3 is TGTGCCAGCAGTTTAGGCAGGGCTGGGGCCAACGTCCTGACTTTC. The V call is TRBV28, the J call TRBJ2-6, with D possibly being TRBD1 (5 bases). Trimming took 2 bases from V and 2 from J, leaving 7 bases between them. CDR1 MDHEN and CDR2 SYDVKM come from the germline V gene. The CDR3 is 15 amino acids.

This clone was counted a single time. The V and J genes are TRBV6-1 and TRBJ2-7, with 8 positions matching TRBD1. With 2 bases clipped from V and 2 bases from J, the junction kept 5 bases outside the gene matches. This CDR3 has 15 amino acids. Per the germline V gene, CDR1 is MNHNS and CDR2 is SASEGT. The CDR3 DNA sequence: TGTGCCAGCAGTGAAATAGGACAGGGCCCCTACGAGCAGTACTTC. This codes for CASSEIGQGPYEQYF.

A few counts support this clone. The gene calls are TRBV10-3 and TRBJ1-2; D is uncertain. V shed 4 bases and J shed 4 bases, with 4 bases lying between them. CDR1 and CDR2 from the germline V gene are ENHRY and SYGVKD. This CDR3 has 11 amino acids. The CDR3 reads CAISGLYGYTF. The CDR3 DNA sequence: TGTGCCATCAGTGGTCTCTATGGCTACACCTTC.

The V gene is TRBV7-2, the J gene TRBJ1-5; D is possibly TRBD1 (5 bases). Trimming shortened V by 5 bases and J by 5 bases, and 13 bases separated the two germline ends. The CDR3 loop spans 14 amino acids. Germline V gene lookup returns CDR1 SGHTA and CDR2 FQGNSA. The CDR3 nucleotides read TGTGCCAGCAGCCAGTCCGACAGCGATCAGCCCCAGCATTTT. Translation gives CASSQSDSDQPQHF.

The rearrangement uses TRBV5-4 and TRBJ2-7; weak D call: TRBD1 (6 bases). V lost 4 bases, J lost 2 bases, and 19 bases lay in between. Germline CDR1 reads SGHNT; CDR2 reads YYREEE (reference sequence). The CDR3 runs 16 residues. In DNA form, the CDR3 reads TGTGCCAGCAGCCCTCAAAGGGGGTATTCCCCCTACGAGCAGTACTTC. Its translation: CASSPQRGYSPYEQYF.

The V and J genes are TRBV27 and TRBJ2-5; a weak D match, TRBD2 (5 bases). Between the trimmed V and J ends, which lost 5 bases and 5 bases, there was a span of 18 bases. The germline V gene encodes CDR1 MNHEY and CDR2 SMNVEV (reference sequence). The CDR3 runs to 15 residues. This CDR3 reads CASSPHTTGSETQYF. The CDR3 region has the DNA TGTGCCAGCAGTCCCCATACCACGGGGTCCGAGACCCAGTACTTC.

The chain is built from TRBV28 and TRBJ2-6, with D possibly being TRBD1 (6 bases). This CDR3 comprises 17 residues. V shed 6 bases and J shed 1 base, with 16 bases lying between them. The V gene's germline CDR1 is MDHEN and CDR2 SYDVKM. CDR3 in DNA: TGTGCCAGCAGCACAGGGAGTGTACCTTCTGGGGCCAACGTCCTGACTTTC. It specifies CASSTGSVPSGANVLTF.

CDR3 sequence (DNA): TGCAGTGCGGCGGCCCCCGGTGAAGCTTTCTTT. Encoded protein: CSAAAPGEAFF. The chain couples TRBV20-1 to TRBJ1-1; D is undetermined. CDR1 and CDR2 (germline): DFQATT, SNEGSKA (reference sequence). V was trimmed by 6 bases and J by 7 bases, leaving 12 bases between them. The CDR3 totals 11 residues.

V gene TRBV18 combines with J gene TRBJ2-7; no clear D gene. CDR1 is KGHSH, CDR2 LQKENI, per germline. CDR3 size: 13 residues. V lost 2 bases and J lost 2, with 7 bases in between. CDR3 sequence: CASSPGSTYEQYF. As DNA, the CDR3 is TGTGCCAGCTCACCAGGCTCAACCTACGAGCAGTACTTC.

This clone came up a few times. CDR3 sequence reads: CASSSDSWGYTF. The CDR3 DNA reads TGTGCCAGCAGTTCAGACTCTTGGGGCTACACCTTC. The chain is built from TRBV6-5 and TRBJ1-2; D not certain. The ends were cut back, 4 bases at V and 8 bases at J, with 11 bases in the middle. The CDR3 runs 12 residues. The germline V gene encodes CDR1 MNHEY and CDR2 SVGAGI.

This clone was counted a single time. The J gene is TRBJ2-3, the V gene TRBV7-4; 11 nucleotides line up with TRBD2. The junction had 6 bases not matched to a gene; V was cut back by 4 bases and J by 0 bases. Germline V lookup: CDR1 SGHVT, CDR2 SQSDAQ. CDR3 length: 17 residues. The CDR3 DNA sequence: TGTGCCAGCAGCTCCGTACTAGCGGGGGCTAGCACAGATACGCAGTATTTT. Its protein is CASSSVLAGASTDTQYF. The variable domain in full, with the rest retrieved from reference TRBV7-4 and TRBJ2-3, is GAGVSQSPRYKVAKRGRDVALRCDSISGHVTLYWYRQTLGQGSEVLTYSQSDAQRDKSGRPSGRFSAERPERSVSTLKIQRTEQGDSAVYLCASSSVLAGASTDTQYFGPGTRLTVL.

The genes are TRBV2 and TRBJ2-4, with a weak D call TRBD2 (5 bases). The V gene's germline CDR1 is SNHLY and CDR2 FYNNEI. V lost 4 bases to trimming and J lost 6 bases, with 13 bases between them. The CDR3 extends over 14 amino acids. CDR3 DNA: TGTGCCAGCAGTGTAGGCGGGCGCGGAAACATTCAGTACTTC. It codes for CASSVGGRGNIQYF.

This chain links TRBV11-2 with TRBJ2-7; 13 bases align to TRBD2. Germline trimming cut 5 bases from V and 6 bases from J; bases unmatched to any gene: 10. The CDR3 totals 16 residues. CDR1 is SGHAT and CDR2 is FQNNGV in the germline V gene. Here the CDR3 DNA reads TGTGCCAGCAGCGCGGGCCTGGGACTAGCGGGACTCGAGCAGTACTTC. Translating gives CASSAGLGLAGLEQYF.

On this clone: A read error is likely, as this CDR3 ends without the conserved phenylalanine or tryptophan. The genes are TRBV5-1 and TRBJ1-1, with TRBD1 matching over 7 bases. The CDR3 runs to 12 residues. Germline V gene data show CDR1 as SGHRS and CDR2 as YFSETQ. V lost 4 bases to trimming and J lost 7 bases; unmatched junction nucleotides: 4. CDR3 in DNA: TGCGCCAGCAGCAGGGACAGCTATGAAGCTTTCCTT. It translates to CASSRDSYEAFL.

This clone was detected only a few times. J is TRBJ1-5 and V is TRBV19; D possibly corresponds to TRBD1 (5 bases). CDR3 length equals 14 residues. In germline, CDR1 is LNHDA, CDR2 SQIVND (reference sequence). Trimming left V 4 bases short and J 6 bases short, with 13 bases between. The CDR3 sequence: CASSTGQVFQPQHF. The DNA of the CDR3 is TGTGCCAGTAGTACAGGGCAGGTTTTTCAGCCCCAGCATTTT.